This TCR beta chain was sequenced during a study of T cells in Graves' hyperthyroidism and ophthalmopathy. Findings and caveats of the study: The model forecast ophthalmopathy, anticipating it by a median roughly 6.5 months before onset.

Across 18 months, stable Graves' hyperthyroidism was marked by no progression to ophthalmopathy. Newly diagnosed hyperthyroidism patients aged 18 to 65 years had disease lasting under 2 months. Thyroid ultrasound, orbital computed tomography, clinical symptoms, and serum thyroxine and TRAb underpinned diagnoses. The CDR3 regions of TCR beta were amplified from RNA transcripts. First-round RT-PCR targeting the TCR CDR3 was performed with the HTBI primer set. TCRdb independently ran MiXCR on the multiplex PCR reads; one entry per CDR3 protein. This sample has some 740,000 distinct CDR3 sequences, with approximately 15% found just once. Turning to this clonotype: Its antigen remains unidentified. With a much larger clone just one base away, this may be a read error.

This TCR derives from a woman between 18 and 29 years old with Graves' hyperthyroidism. The sample taken for sequencing was blood.

CDR3 region: CVSSLAGLYSYNEQFF. CDR3 DNA sequence: TGCGTCAGCAGCTTGGCAGGTTTGTACTCCTACAATGAGCAGTTCTTC. The gene calls are TRBV5-1 and TRBJ2-1; D is undetermined. Germline loops: CDR1 SGHRS, CDR2 YFSETQ. There are 16 residues in the CDR3.